This TCR beta chain was captured in a study of Ad26.COV2.S vaccination and SARS-CoV-2 variants. The treatment is: about 20 received Ad26.COV2.S at low or high dose, single or two shots; about 5 received placebo; per-sample allocation not given. Vaccine and placebo recipients were sampled on day 63 after the first injection. The vaccine delivered Wuhan-strain SARS-CoV-2 spike through an Ad26 vector. Some clones are missing from TCRdb's copy, which holds only in-frame ones; the method was immunoSEQ multiplex PCR. Here the sample spans roughly 400,000 clones, roughly 87% being singletons. This clone was observed once. Material: peripheral blood, obtained in a trial of Ad26.COV2.S vaccine versus placebo. The source of this sequence is a person aged 18-65 years who received the Ad26.COV2.S COVID-19 vaccine or a placebo.

The CDR3 coding sequence is TGCAGCGCCAGACCGTCTGCCGATACGCAGTATTTT. Its protein is CSARPSADTQYF. The chain uses TRBV29-1 and TRBJ2-3, with D uncertain. Germline loops: CDR1 SQVTM, CDR2 ANQGSEA. The ends were cut back, 7 bases at V and 6 bases at J, with 14 bases in the middle. The CDR3 has 12 residues.